What follows are 7 T cell receptor beta chains derived from one specimen sequenced in a study of shared clonotypes between healthy human individuals. Sequencing was performed with immunoSEQ multiplex PCR; in TCRdb, only in-frame clones are kept and a portion is missing. The sample shows 2.3 million or so clones, about 92% of them seen only once. The sample consisted of naive CD4+ T cells from PBMCs. The sample's subset: CD45RA+ positively selected. Every receptor here comes from a man aged 18 to 35 in good health. Some clones in this sample may be carry-over from other donors' samples.

V is TRBV27 and J is TRBJ2-3; D is unclear. The CDR3 extends over 14 amino acids. Germline V gene sequence: CDR1 MNHEY, CDR2 SMNVEV (reference sequence). Trimming took 2 bases from V and 2 from J, leaving 8 bases between them. For the CDR3, the DNA is TGTGCCAGCAGTTTACTAGTCCCCACAGATACGCAGTATTTT. Amino acid sequence: CASSLLVPTDTQYF.

The chain employs TRBV7-9 and TRBJ1-1; 9 nucleotides line up with TRBD1. The CDR3 has 13 residues. V shed 6 bases, J shed 5 bases, and the junction held 4 bases outside the gene matches. CDR1 is SEHNR, CDR2 FQNEAQ, per germline (reference sequence). CDR3 DNA: TGTGCCAGCAGGGGACAGGGAAGAACTGAAGCTTTCTTT. Residues: CASRGQGRTEAFF.

The chain is built from TRBV28 and TRBJ1-1, with D possibly being TRBD1 (6 bases). Germline loops: CDR1 MDHEN, CDR2 SYDVKM. CDR3 size: 13 residues. The V gene lost 7 bases and the J gene lost 1 base, with 10 bases spanning the gap. CDR3 loop: CASKLQGNTEAFF. The CDR3 region has the DNA TGTGCCAGCAAACTACAGGGGAACACTGAAGCTTTCTTT.

The chain uses TRBV11-2 and TRBJ1-1; D may be TRBD1 (6 bases). The length of the CDR3 is 14 residues. Germline assignment: CDR1 SGHAT and CDR2 FQNNGV. V was shortened by 5 bases and J by 2 bases, with 12 bases between the two germline ends. CDR3 amino acids: CASSPTGLNTEAFF. DNA of the CDR3: TGTGCCAGCAGCCCAACAGGGCTCAACACTGAAGCTTTCTTT.

This rearrangement joins TRBV11-2 to TRBJ2-1; D call uncertain. CDR1 and CDR2 (germline): SGHAT, FQNNGV. The CDR3 totals 14 residues. Trimming pared 3 bases from V and 3 bases from J, leaving 9 bases between. The CDR3 DNA follows: TGTGCCAGCAGCTTCTTATCTAGCTACAATGAGCAGTTCTTC. Protein product: CASSFLSSYNEQFF.

The chain carries TRBV19 and TRBJ2-2; 8 nucleotides align to TRBD1. The CDR3 is made up of 16 amino acids. Germline-derived CDR1 and CDR2 are LNHDA and SQIVND (reference sequence). J was trimmed by 5 bases and V by 5 bases; bases with no gene match: 10. CDR3 sequence: CASSLIGQGLTGELFF. The CDR3 coding sequence is TGTGCCAGTAGTTTGATAGGACAGGGTTTAACCGGGGAGCTGTTTTTT. Full variable domain (remainder filled in from reference TRBV19 and TRBJ2-2): DGGITQSPKYLFRKEGQNVTLSCEQNLNHDAMYWYRQDPGQGLRLIYYSQIVNDFQKGDIAEGYSVSREKKESFPLTVTSAQKNPTAFYLCASSLIGQGLTGELFFGEGSRLTVL.

The V call is TRBV11-1, the J call TRBJ2-2; 8 nucleotides match TRBD2. Germline CDR1 SGHAT, CDR2 FQDESV (reference sequence). V trimming: 5 bases; J trimming: 4 bases; junction bases outside the gene matches: 9. The CDR3 totals 16 residues. In DNA form, the CDR3 reads TGTGCCAGCAGCCCGGGGGGGCGCGGGAGCACCGGGGAGCTGTTTTTT. This sequence encodes CASSPGGRGSTGELFF.